These T cell receptor beta chains were read from a single sample in a study of cytomegalovirus exposure and HLA in healthy donors. Using immunoSEQ multiplex PCR, the repertoire was profiled, and TCRdb retains in-frame clones only, with some absent. The data contain 150,000 to 160,000 clones, 80% of them seen just once; the ten biggest clones take up around 5.6%. The source material was PBMCs. All receptors come from a woman in her thirties or forties in good health and CMV-seropositive. Both conserved end residues are part of each CDR3. The D gene is left open where the match is weak. Part of the rows lack a size; the others show once, few, many or a class for expanded clones.

cdr3_nt	cdr3_aa	j_call	v_call	cdr3_length	clone_size	d_call
TGTGCCAGCAGCGTATATAGCAATCAGCCCCAGCATTTT	CASSVYSNQPQHF	TRBJ1-5	TRBV9	13	-	-
TGTGCCAGCAGACCGAGCTCTGGGGCCAACGTCCTGACTTTC	CASRPSSGANVLTF	TRBJ2-6	TRBV2	14	-	-
TGTGCCAGCAGTTACTCGGCGGGAGGGCCTTTGGAGCAGTACTTC	CASSYSAGGPLEQYF	TRBJ2-7	TRBV6-6	15	-	TRBD2
TGTGCCAGCAGCCCGACAGGTCTCTACGAGCAGTACTTC	CASSPTGLYEQYF	TRBJ2-7	TRBV5-5	13	-	-
TGTGCCAGCAGTATCAGGGGGTGGGCTAATCAGCCCCAGCATTTT	CASSIRGWANQPQHF	TRBJ1-5	TRBV28	15	-	TRBD1
TGTGCCAGCAGCCCCATAGGACAGTCCCAAGAGACCCAGTACTTC	CASSPIGQSQETQYF	TRBJ2-5	TRBV7-9	15	-	-
TGTGCCAGCTCACCACCAGGACAGGGGACGAACCGCGAGCAGTACTTC	CASSPPGQGTNREQYF	TRBJ2-7	TRBV18	16	-	TRBD1
TGTGCCAGCAGCCGCCTCCGGGACAGGGGGCTTTCTAATGAAAAACTGTTTTTT	CASSRLRDRGLSNEKLFF	TRBJ1-4	TRBV14	18	few	TRBD1
TGTGCCAGCAGCTTCCCCGAGCAGCCCCAGCATTTT	CASSFPEQPQHF	TRBJ1-5	TRBV7-9	12	few	-
TGCGCCAGCAGCTCCGGGGCCGGGGAGCTGTTTTTT	CASSSGAGELFF	TRBJ2-2	TRBV5-1	12	-	-
TGTGCCAGCAGTGAATCGTACGGGAACTACGAGCAGTACTTC	CASSESYGNYEQYF	TRBJ2-7	TRBV25-1	14	-	-
TGTGCCAGCAGGGAGGACAGGGTCTACGAGCAGTACTTC	CASREDRVYEQYF	TRBJ2-7	TRBV2	13	-	TRBD1
TGTGCCAGCAGCTTCTACCAGGACAGGGCTGAAAAACTGTTTTTT	CASSFYQDRAEKLFF	TRBJ1-4	TRBV13	15	few	TRBD1
TGTGCCAGTTCCTTTACAGGGGGTACTAGTGAAGCTTTCTTT	CASSFTGGTSEAFF	TRBJ1-1	TRBV6-1	14	-	TRBD1
TGCAGTGCTAGGAGTAACACTGAAGCTTTCTTT	CSARSNTEAFF	TRBJ1-1	TRBV20-1	11	-	-
TGTGCCAGCAGTTACCTAGGGGCTGAAGCTTTCTTT	CASSYLGAEAFF	TRBJ1-1	TRBV6-5	12	once	-
TGCGCCAGCAGCTTGGAGGCAGGGCCAGCGACCCAGTACTTC	CASSLEAGPATQYF	TRBJ2-5	TRBV5-1	14	-	-
TGTGCCAGCAGCCAATGGAGGGGGGGAAGGGGCACTGAAGCTTTCTTT	CASSQWRGGRGTEAFF	TRBJ1-1	TRBV14	16	once	-
TGTGCCAGTAGTATAACTAGCGGGTTCACCGGGGAGCTGTTTTTT	CASSITSGFTGELFF	TRBJ2-2	TRBV19	15	-	TRBD2
TGTGCCACCAGCAGCCTAAACCCCAGCGGAATACCAGATACGCAGTATTTT	CATSSLNPSGIPDTQYF	TRBJ2-3	TRBV15	17	-	-
TGCGCCAGCAGCTTCGGGGAGATGCGGTACTTC	CASSFGEMRYF	TRBJ2-7	TRBV5-1	11	-	-
TGTGCCAGCAGTTTTTTGGCCAACAATGAGCAGTTCTTC	CASSFLANNEQFF	TRBJ2-1	TRBV27	13	-	-
TGCAGCGTTGAAGATTTGGCCCAGGGGATCCCTTACGGCTACTCCTTC	CSVEDLAQGIPYGYSF	TRBJ1-2	TRBV29-1	16	few	-
TGTGCCAGTAGTACTCGGACTAGCGGGAACACCGGGGAGCTGTTTTTT	CASSTRTSGNTGELFF	TRBJ2-2	TRBV19	16	-	TRBD2
TGTGCCAGCAGGGGGAGCGGGGAGCTGTTTTTT	CASRGSGELFF	TRBJ2-2	TRBV2	11	-	-
TGTGCCAGCAGCTCCACCGGGACAGGGTCTTTCGAGCAGTACTTC	CASSSTGTGSFEQYF	TRBJ2-7	TRBV7-6	15	-	TRBD1